The 15 T cell receptor beta chains listed next were all sequenced from one sample in a study of beta chain features in type 1 diabetes. The study reverse transcribed the entire isolated RNA, so it sequenced expressed TCRB transcripts. Assay used: immunoSEQ multiplex PCR; TCRdb lists only in-frame clones, some missing. This table holds around 450,000 clones, 10% to 12% found once. The sample was naive CD4+ T cells from blood. The receptors derive from a woman aged 18 to 35 in good health.

This clone has just a few counts. The CDR3 bases are TGCAGCGTTGGGCTTGGGACAGCCTCTGGAAACACCATATATTTT. Residues: CSVGLGTASGNTIYF. The chain links TRBV29-1 to TRBJ1-3; 7 bases fit TRBD1. The CDR3 consists of 15 residues. CDR1 is SQVTM, CDR2 ANQGSEA, per germline. After removal of 4 bases from V and 0 bases from J, the junction contained 6 bases not matched to a gene.

This clone was picked up many times. V usage is TRBV29-1 and J usage is TRBJ1-2; 7 bases agree with TRBD1. CDR1 and CDR2 from the germline V gene are SQVTM and ANQGSEA. The CDR3 runs 13 residues. V shed 4 bases, J shed 6 bases, and the junction held 8 bases outside the gene matches. The CDR3 loop is CSVAVWQGDGYTF. The CDR3 bases are TGCAGCGTTGCAGTCTGGCAGGGGGATGGCTACACCTTC.

A few counts support this clone. V usage is TRBV18 and J usage is TRBJ1-2; weak D call: TRBD1 (6 bases). The CDR3 is made up of 16 amino acids. The V gene's germline CDR1 is KGHSH and CDR2 LQKENI. Trimming cost V 0 bases and J 5 bases, with 16 bases left between them. CDR3 residues: CASSPPSGGRVYGYTF. CDR3 in DNA: TGTGCCAGCTCACCACCGTCTGGGGGGCGCGTATATGGCTACACCTTC. Full variable domain (rest looked up from reference TRBV18 and TRBJ1-2): NAGVMQNPRHLVRRRGQEARLRCSPMKGHSHVYWYRQLPEEGLKFMVYLQKENIIDESGMPKERFSAEFPKEGPSILRIQQVVRGDSAAYFCASSPPSGGRVYGYTFGSGTRLTVV.

The sample holds a few counts of this clone. V is TRBV7-2 and J is TRBJ2-7; no clear D gene. The CDR3 covers 13 residues. Per the germline V gene, CDR1 is SGHTA and CDR2 is FQGNSA. V lost 4 bases and J lost 6, with 13 bases in between. In DNA form, the CDR3 reads TGTGCCAGCAGCTCCCAGTATCAGGCCGAGCAGTACGTC. This translates into CASSSQYQAEQYV.

The chain recombines TRBV5-4 with TRBJ2-7; 9 bases match TRBD1. The V gene end was trimmed by 5 bases and the J gene end by 4 bases; junction bases not matched to a gene: 7. Per the germline V gene, CDR1 is SGHNT and CDR2 is YYREEE (reference sequence). The CDR3 is 14 residues long. This CDR3 reads CASREDRGSYEQYV. The CDR3 coding sequence is TGTGCCAGCAGAGAGGACAGGGGCTCTTACGAGCAGTACGTC.

This clone was observed a few times. V is TRBV27 and J is TRBJ2-3, with 9 bases matching TRBD1. J lost 4 bases, V lost 5 bases, and 7 bases had no gene match. The CDR3 totals 15 residues. Germline CDR1 and CDR2: MNHEY and SMNVEV (reference sequence). CDR3 residues: CASSGRTGVSDTQYF. The CDR3 DNA sequence: TGTGCCAGCAGTGGCCGGACAGGGGTGTCAGATACGCAGTATTTT.

This clone was observed at least ten times. V is TRBV9 and J is TRBJ2-3; possible D gene TRBD1, 5 bases. The CDR3 is made up of 12 amino acids. V was cut by 4 bases and J by 7 bases, with 10 bases left in between. CDR1 SGDLS and CDR2 YYNGEE come from the germline V gene. The CDR3 nucleotides read TGTGCCAGCAGCAGAACAGGCAATACGCAGTATTTT. Translated, it gives CASSRTGNTQYF.

In this sample, this clone turned up a few times. V is TRBV20-1 and J is TRBJ2-7; D unclear. The germline gives CDR1 DFQATT, CDR2 SNEGSKA (reference sequence). V was shortened by 6 bases and J by 6 bases, with 12 bases between the two germline ends. CDR3 size: 11 residues. CDR3 sequence: CSAQAPGEQYF. The DNA for the CDR3 is TGCAGTGCCCAAGCTCCGGGCGAGCAGTACTTC.

The chain joins TRBV25-1 to TRBJ2-3; 8 bases match TRBD1. The length of the CDR3 is 16 residues. Trimming removed 4 bases from V and 6 bases from J; junction bases left unmatched: 12. Germline CDR1 is MGHDK and CDR2 is SYGVNS. CDR3 sequence reads: CASSVLGQGLGDTQYF. The CDR3 DNA reads TGTGCCAGCAGTGTACTTGGACAGGGATTAGGGGATACGCAGTATTTT.

This clone was seen a handful of times. The CDR3: CASSQSRAGGSGANVLTF. For the CDR3, the DNA is TGCGCCAGCAGTCAATCGAGAGCAGGGGGCTCTGGGGCCAACGTCCTGACTTTC. The chain joins TRBV23-1 to TRBJ2-6; 7 bases align to TRBD1. TRBV23-1 falls under the ORF class, with uncertain function. The CDR3 loop spans 18 amino acids. The J segment lost 0 bases and the V segment lost 0 bases, leaving 5 bases of the junction unmatched.

The chain couples TRBV4-1 to TRBJ2-5; D might be TRBD2 (6 bases). The CDR3 extends over 16 amino acids. Germline V gene data show CDR1 as MGHRA and CDR2 as YSYEKL. V was cut by 4 bases and J by 5 bases, with 20 bases left in between. CDR3 sequence: CASSPDFGEVGETQYF. In DNA, the CDR3 is TGCGCCAGCAGCCCTGATTTTGGGGAGGTCGGGGAGACCCAGTACTTC.

The chain has TRBV7-3 and TRBJ1-6; D possibly corresponds to TRBD1 (6 bases). Germline CDR1 SGHTA, CDR2 FQGTGA. The CDR3 has 17 residues. Trimming left V 5 bases short and J 0 bases short, with 14 bases between. In DNA form, the CDR3 reads TGTGCCAGCAGCCCGAGGACAGTGGGCTCCTATAATTCACCCCTCCACTTT. This gives the protein CASSPRTVGSYNSPLHF. The full variable domain, completed using reference TRBV7-3 and TRBJ1-6, is GAGVSQTPSNKVTEKGKYVELRCDPISGHTALYWYRQSLGQGPEFLIYFQGTGAADDSGLPNDRFFAVRPEGSVSTLKIQRTERGDSAVYLCASSPRTVGSYNSPLHFGNGTRLTVT.

This clone appeared a few times. This rearrangement joins TRBV5-4 to TRBJ2-4; D gene unclear. Trimming stripped 4 bases from V and 1 base from J, with 15 bases between. CDR1 is SGHNT and CDR2 is YYREEE in the germline V gene (reference sequence). CDR3 length equals 16 residues. The CDR3, as DNA: TGTGCCAGCAGCCCTAGAGAGGCTGGGGCCAAAAACATTCAGTACTTC. It codes for CASSPREAGAKNIQYF.

This clone occurred a few times. This rearrangement joins TRBV7-2 to TRBJ2-3; 9 bases are shared with TRBD2. CDR1 SGHTA and CDR2 FQGNSA come from the germline V gene. CDR3 size: 16 residues. Trimming cost V 1 base and J 6 bases; bases outside gene matches: 8. The CDR3 here is CASSLVRRGGVDTQYF. The CDR3 DNA follows: TGTGCCAGCAGCTTAGTGCGGCGGGGGGGCGTCGATACGCAGTATTTT.

V gene TRBV29-1 combines with J gene TRBJ2-3, with 12 bases aligning to TRBD2. Germline CDR1 is SQVTM and CDR2 is ANQGSEA. V dropped 4 bases and J dropped 3; count of bases not matched to a gene: 5. CDR3 length equals 15 residues. The CDR3 loop reads CSVGRLAGATDTQYF. DNA for the CDR3: TGCAGCGTTGGAAGACTAGCGGGAGCAACAGATACGCAGTATTTT.